A single sample gave rise to the 19 T cell receptor beta chains below, sequenced in a study of beta chain features in type 1 diabetes. Expressed TCRB transcripts were sequenced because the entire RNA isolate underwent reverse transcription. Data came from immunoSEQ multiplex PCR; TCRdb stores just in-frame clones and leaves some out. The sample lists hundreds of thousands of clones, 14% occurring once. The sample comprised naive CD4+ T cells from blood. The source of these receptors is a woman aged 40 to 50 in good health.

This clone showed up just a few times. The chain uses TRBV5-4 and TRBJ1-6, with 8 bases that match TRBD1. CDR3 size: 15 residues. CDR1 SGHNT and CDR2 YYREEE come from the germline V gene (reference sequence). V was clipped by 0 bases and J by 7 bases; unmatched bases: 3. In DNA, the CDR3 is TGTGCCAGCAGCTTGGAACAGGGGGGAAATTCACCCCTCCACTTT. Its protein is CASSLEQGGNSPLHF.

This clone was counted a few times. The chain links TRBV29-1 to TRBJ1-2; the match to TRBD1 covers 8 bases. The CDR3 is 15 amino acids. Trimming cost V 6 bases and J 4 bases; bases outside gene matches: 13. Germline V gives CDR1 SQVTM, CDR2 ANQGSEA. CDR3 region: CSVGGTGENFYGYTF. CDR3 DNA: TGCAGCGTGGGAGGGACAGGAGAAAACTTCTATGGCTACACCTTC.

This clone has more than one count but fewer than ten. The chain combines TRBV6-1 with TRBJ1-1; 8 bases agree with TRBD1. This CDR3 region has 16 residues. The germline gives CDR1 MNHNS, CDR2 SASEGT. The V and J ends lost 4 bases and 3 bases, in that order; junction bases with no gene match: 10. This CDR3 reads CASSAGGGRRYTEAFF. The CDR3 coding sequence is TGTGCCAGCAGTGCAGGGGGCGGGCGAAGGTACACTGAAGCTTTCTTT.

This clone was detected a few times. The chain employs TRBV14 and TRBJ1-1; no clear D. The CDR3 has 13 amino acids. V was trimmed by 4 bases and J by 3 bases, leaving 9 bases between them. The germline V gene encodes CDR1 SGHDN and CDR2 FVKESK. CDR3 in DNA: TGTGCCAGCAGCCCCCGCCGGGACACTGAAGCTTTCTTT. Translating it yields CASSPRRDTEAFF.

This clone was seen a handful of times. DNA of the CDR3: TGTGCCAGTAGTACTCCCGGACAGGGGGCTCGATCGGCTTTCTTT. Its protein is CASSTPGQGARSAFF. V usage is TRBV19 and J usage is TRBJ1-1; TRBD1 matches at 11 bases. Trimming at V came to 4 bases and at J to 11 bases, leaving 12 bases not matched to a gene. Germline V CDR1 and CDR2: LNHDA, SQIVND (reference sequence). The CDR3 consists of 15 residues.

The rearrangement uses TRBV13 and TRBJ2-7, with 9 bases aligning to TRBD1. The CDR3 sequence is 14 residues long. V was clipped by 4 bases and J by 2 bases; unmatched bases: 3. Per the germline V gene, CDR1 is PRHDT and CDR2 is FYEKMQ (reference sequence). The CDR3 sequence is CASSYRQGAYEQYF. The CDR3 bases are TGTGCCAGCAGCTACCGACAGGGGGCCTACGAGCAGTACTTC.

This clone turned up a few times. V and J are TRBV4-1 and TRBJ2-1; unclear D gene. The CDR3 spans 13 residues. Germline V CDR1 and CDR2: MGHRA, YSYEKL. The V gene lost 0 bases and the J gene lost 10 bases, with 10 bases spanning the gap. The CDR3 coding sequence is TGCGCCAGCAGCCAAGATTTCGGGTACGAGCAGTTCTTC. It encodes CASSQDFGYEQFF.

This chain connects TRBV7-6 to TRBJ2-5, with 7 bases matching TRBD1. Germline V gene lookup returns CDR1 SGHVS and CDR2 FNYEAQ. After removal of 3 bases from V and 1 base from J, the junction contained 5 bases not matched to a gene. The CDR3 runs 15 residues. The CDR3 DNA follows: TGTGCCAGCAGCTTTTTCTCAGGGGGCCAAGAGACCCAGTACTTC. This translates into CASSFFSGGQETQYF.

This chain uses TRBV7-9 with TRBJ1-2, with 8 bases fitting TRBD1. The germline CDR1 and CDR2 sequences are SEHNR and FQNEAQ (reference sequence). V gave up 6 bases and J gave up 1 base; unmatched junction bases: 16. CDR3 size: 18 residues. CDR3 loop: CASSSIRTGRLYNYGYTF. In DNA, the CDR3 is TGTGCCAGCAGTTCGATAAGGACAGGGCGACTCTATAACTATGGCTACACCTTC.

This clone was counted only a few times. The chain combines TRBV4-1 with TRBJ2-5, with 10 bases lining up with TRBD1. The ends lost 3 bases at V and 6 bases at J; junction bases unmatched: 4. This CDR3 is built from 14 residues. CDR1 and CDR2 from the germline V gene are MGHRA and YSYEKL. CDR3 residues: CASSQGQGIQTQYF. For the CDR3, the DNA is TGCGCCAGCAGCCAGGGACAGGGGATACAGACCCAGTACTTC.

The V gene is TRBV2, the J gene TRBJ2-2; 14 nucleotides match TRBD2. The CDR3 extends over 16 amino acids. Trimming cost V 6 bases and J 6 bases; bases outside gene matches: 6. The germline V gene encodes CDR1 SNHLY and CDR2 FYNNEI. CDR3 sequence: CASRETSGGVPGELFF. CDR3 bases: TGTGCCAGCAGGGAGACTAGCGGGGGGGTCCCCGGGGAGCTGTTTTTT. The full variable domain, its missing parts supplied by reference TRBV2 and TRBJ2-2, is EPEVTQTPSHQVTQMGQEVILRCVPISNHLYFYWYRQILGQKVEFLVSFYNNEISEKSEIFDDQFSVERPDGSNFTLKIRSTKLEDSAMYFCASRETSGGVPGELFFGEGSRLTVL.

This clone was observed a few times. This chain connects TRBV7-6 to TRBJ1-6; 11 nucleotides match TRBD1. The CDR3 contains 16 residues. V lost 5 bases to trimming and J lost 7 bases; unmatched junction nucleotides: 7. The germline gives CDR1 SGHVS, CDR2 FNYEAQ. The CDR3 protein is CASSLRTGGRNSPLHF. The CDR3 DNA reads as TGTGCCAGCAGCCTCAGGACAGGGGGCAGGAATTCACCCCTCCACTTT.

This clone was seen a handful of times. V and J are TRBV7-7 and TRBJ2-2, with 12 bases fitting TRBD1. The CDR3 is made up of 15 amino acids. V trimming: 7 bases; J trimming: 7 bases; junction bases outside the gene matches: 7. Germline loops: CDR1 SSHAT, CDR2 FNYEAQ (reference sequence). The CDR3 DNA sequence: TGTGCCAGCACCGGGGGACAGGGGGCTGGCGGGGAGCTGTTTTTT. This codes for CASTGGQGAGGELFF.

In this sample, this clone turned up a few times. The chain recombines TRBV7-9 with TRBJ2-7; possible D gene TRBD2, 5 bases. The CDR3 has 14 residues. V was cut by 0 bases and J by 0 bases, with 6 bases left in between. Germline CDR1 reads SEHNR; CDR2 reads FQNEAQ (reference sequence). The CDR3 loop is CASSLAADSYEQYF. The CDR3 nucleotides read TGTGCCAGCAGCTTAGCAGCGGACTCCTACGAGCAGTACTTC.

V gene TRBV28 combines with J gene TRBJ2-2, with 10 positions matching TRBD1. Germline V CDR1 and CDR2: MDHEN, SYDVKM. V lost 4 bases to trimming and J lost 5 bases; unmatched junction nucleotides: 1. This CDR3 has 14 residues. The CDR3 reads CASSWTGGTGELFF. For the CDR3, the DNA is TGTGCCAGCAGTTGGACAGGGGGAACCGGGGAGCTGTTTTTT.

This clone was seen more than once but under ten times. The rearrangement links TRBV7-2 to TRBJ1-6; tentative D call: TRBD1 (6 bases). The CDR3 consists of 17 residues. V lost 2 bases and J lost 2, with 13 bases in between. CDR1 is SGHTA and CDR2 is FQGNSA in the germline V gene. The CDR3 DNA reads as TGTGCCAGCAGCTTAATGCAGGGGACCGCCTATAATTCACCCCTCCACTTT. It is translated as CASSLMQGTAYNSPLHF.

The genes are TRBV5-1 and TRBJ2-3; 11 bases agree with TRBD2. V was clipped by 0 bases and J by 0 bases; unmatched bases: 9. Germline V lookup: CDR1 SGHRS, CDR2 YFSETQ. CDR3 size: 19 residues. CDR3 region: CASSLAELAGGRSTDTQYF. The CDR3 DNA reads TGCGCCAGCAGCTTGGCCGAGCTAGCGGGGGGCCGGAGCACAGATACGCAGTATTTT.

There are a few counts of this clone. The V gene is TRBV7-8, the J gene TRBJ2-6; 10 positions match TRBD1. CDR1 and CDR2 from the germline V gene are SGHVS and FQNEAQ. V lost 4 bases to trimming and J lost 0 bases; unmatched junction nucleotides: 9. This CDR3 contains 19 residues. CDR3 in DNA: TGTGCCAGCAGCTCCCGCTCCGGGACAGGGGTCTCTGGGGCCAACGTCCTGACTTTC. Its translation: CASSSRSGTGVSGANVLTF. Full variable domain (outside the CDR3, taken from reference TRBV7-8 and TRBJ2-6): GAGVSQSPRYKVAKRGQDVALRCDPISGHVSLFWYQQALGQGPEFLTYFQNEAQLDKSGLPSDRFFAERPEGSVSTLKIQRTQQEDSAVYLCASSSRSGTGVSGANVLTFGAGSRLTVL.

The CDR3 loop reads CASSQDIPSSYNSPLHF. The CDR3 region has the DNA TGTGCCAGCAGCCAAGATATTCCGAGCTCCTATAATTCACCCCTCCACTTT. The rearrangement joins TRBV4-2 to TRBJ1-6; no definite D call. The CDR3 is 17 residues long. Trimming removed 0 bases at V and 0 bases at J, with 9 bases between. The V gene's germline CDR1 is LGHNA and CDR2 YNFKEQ.